Shown below are 29 T cell receptor beta chains from a single sample sequenced in a study of response to subunit inactivated influenza vaccine. Each CDR3 protein is one row after TCRdb ran MiXCR on the RT-PCR reads. The repertoire includes 500,000 or so distinct CDR3 sequences, 15% to 20% of them detected once, and 3% sits in the top ten. The sequencing here drew on CD4+ T cells sorted from PBMCs, taken roughly 24 months after vaccination. These receptors all come from a man between 45 and 75 years old who received an inactivated influenza vaccine.

This clonotype has a handful of counts. The genes are TRBV5-1 and TRBJ2-3; TRBD2 might be the D (5 bases). The CDR3 has 15 amino acids. The V gene lost 4 bases and the J gene lost 0 bases, with 12 bases spanning the gap. Germline V gene sequence: CDR1 SGHRS, CDR2 YFSETQ. For the CDR3, the DNA is TGCGCCAGCAGCACAGCCGGGAAAAGCACAGATACGCAGTATTTT. This codes for CASSTAGKSTDTQYF.

This clonotype occurred a few times. The rearrangement uses TRBV20-1 and TRBJ2-1; 8 bases are a match to TRBD1. The junction had 10 bases not matched to a gene; V was cut back by 5 bases and J by 4 bases. Germline loops: CDR1 DFQATT, CDR2 SNEGSKA (reference sequence). The CDR3 contains 15 residues. DNA of the CDR3: TGCAGTGCTGCGGGAACGAACAGGGGGTACAATGAGCAGTTCTTC. Protein sequence: CSAAGTNRGYNEQFF.

V and J are TRBV7-9 and TRBJ2-5, with no clear D. This CDR3 is built from 16 residues. Germline assignment: CDR1 SEHNR and CDR2 FQNEAQ (reference sequence). The V gene lost 4 bases and the J gene lost 2 bases, with 17 bases spanning the gap. This CDR3 is CASSSSRSPKQETQYF. In DNA, the CDR3 is TGTGCCAGCAGCTCCTCCCGGTCACCGAAACAAGAGACCCAGTACTTC.

The CDR3 here is CASSLASGTYEQYF. Here the CDR3 DNA reads TGTGCCAGCAGCTTAGCCAGCGGTACCTACGAGCAGTACTTC. The chain is built from TRBV7-8 and TRBJ2-7, with D possibly matching TRBD2 (5 bases). This CDR3 has 14 residues. With 0 bases removed from V and 2 bases from J, the gap between germline ends came to 8 bases. Germline V gene data show CDR1 as SGHVS and CDR2 as FQNEAQ.

The chain carries TRBV7-9 and TRBJ2-7, with a tentative D call TRBD1 (5 bases). Germline V gene data show CDR1 as SEHNR and CDR2 as FQNEAQ (reference sequence). V was trimmed by 1 base and J by 3 bases, leaving 13 bases between them. The CDR3 loop spans 15 amino acids. The CDR3 bases are TGTGCCAGCAGCTTAGACACCTATAGGGGCTACGAGCAGTACTTC. This gives the protein CASSLDTYRGYEQYF.

The rearrangement uses TRBV2 and TRBJ1-2; no definite D call. The CDR3 has 14 amino acids. The germline gives CDR1 SNHLY, CDR2 FYNNEI. Trimming took off 2 bases at V and 4 bases at J, with 11 bases between the two ends. The CDR3 is CASSETGRGYGYTF. The CDR3 bases are TGTGCCAGCAGTGAAACTGGACGGGGCTATGGCTACACCTTC.

The chain joins TRBV9 to TRBJ2-7, with D unclear. V was pared by 0 bases and J by 0 bases, with 7 bases between. This CDR3 comprises 14 residues. Germline lookup yields CDR1 SGDLS and CDR2 YYNGEE. The CDR3 loop reads CASSVALGSYEQYF. The CDR3 coding sequence is TGTGCCAGCAGCGTAGCTCTCGGCTCCTACGAGCAGTACTTC.

This clonotype appeared a few times. The genes are TRBV20-1 and TRBJ2-5; 11 nucleotides align to TRBD2. There are 16 residues in the CDR3. V shed 5 bases and J 5 bases; nucleotides not matched to a gene: 13. Germline CDR1 and CDR2: DFQATT and SNEGSKA (reference sequence). The CDR3 spells CSAALTSGSFRETQYF. As DNA, the CDR3 is TGCAGTGCTGCCCTAACTAGCGGGAGTTTTCGGGAGACCCAGTACTTC.

This clonotype was counted only a few times. This chain links TRBV5-1 with TRBJ2-2; no clear D gene. V lost 4 bases, J lost 3 bases, and 13 bases lay in between. The length of the CDR3 is 15 residues. The V gene's germline CDR1 is SGHRS and CDR2 YFSETQ. The CDR3 sequence is CASSLTDRHTGELFF. CDR3 coding DNA: TGCGCCAGCAGCCTCACGGACCGACACACCGGGGAGCTGTTTTTT.

This clonotype was recorded a few times. The rearrangement uses TRBV12-3 or TRBV12-4 and TRBJ1-2; TRBD1 matches at 7 bases. The CDR3 sequence is 13 residues long. Trimming took 6 bases from V and 4 from J; bases not matched to a gene: 5. The CDR3 region is CASSSGQVYGYTF. The CDR3 DNA reads as TGTGCCAGCAGCTCCGGACAGGTCTATGGCTACACCTTC.

The V call is TRBV6-5, the J call TRBJ2-1; D remains ambiguous. V lost 0 bases and J 4 bases, leaving 7 bases between the germline ends. CDR1 is MNHEY and CDR2 is SVGAGI in the germline V gene. The CDR3 length is 14 residues. This chain's CDR3 is CASSYSRPYNEQFF. The DNA for the CDR3 is TGTGCCAGCAGTTACTCGAGGCCGTACAATGAGCAGTTCTTC.

This clonotype has a count of ten or more. The rearrangement links TRBV6-5 to TRBJ1-6; D is unresolved. Trimming removed 0 bases at V and 6 bases at J, with 9 bases between. The CDR3 is made up of 15 amino acids. CDR1 MNHEY and CDR2 SVGAGI come from the germline V gene. The CDR3 sequence: CASSYSVQLNSPLHF. The DNA for the CDR3 is TGTGCCAGCAGTTACTCCGTTCAGCTTAATTCACCCCTCCACTTT.

The table lists this clonotype with many counts. The genes are TRBV28 and TRBJ1-4; 7 bases match TRBD1. The V gene end was trimmed by 7 bases and the J gene end by 5 bases; junction bases not matched to a gene: 13. Germline loops: CDR1 MDHEN, CDR2 SYDVKM. The length of the CDR3 is 16 residues. The CDR3 loop is CASTLTGLGLNEKLFF. The CDR3 nucleotides read TGTGCCAGCACCTTGACAGGGCTCGGGCTCAATGAAAAACTGTTTTTT.

CDR3 amino acids: CASSSAVHIGEQYF. The CDR3 DNA sequence: TGTGCCAGCAGCTCGGCGGTCCACATCGGCGAGCAGTACTTC. V and J are TRBV7-2 and TRBJ2-7, with D unresolved. CDR1 is SGHTA and CDR2 is FQGNSA in the germline V gene. The germline V and J ends were trimmed by 4 bases and 6 bases, with 16 bases remaining between them. This CDR3 spans 14 amino acids.

A word on this clonotype: One junction end disagrees with the germline gene, perhaps due to a read error. The chain is built from TRBV7-9 and TRBJ2-2; D may be TRBD1 (5 bases). CDR3 length equals 15 residues. The germline CDR1 and CDR2 sequences are SEHNR and FQNEAQ (reference sequence). The CDR3 nucleotides read TGTGCCACCAGCGACCGGGTAGGGGCACCCGGGGAGCTGTTTTTT. This encodes CATSDRVGAPGELFF.

The V gene is TRBV20-1, the J gene TRBJ1-6; 12 nucleotides match TRBD1. CDR1 and CDR2 from the germline V gene are DFQATT and SNEGSKA (reference sequence). The CDR3 is made up of 16 amino acids. The V gene end was trimmed by 6 bases and the J gene end by 4 bases; junction bases not matched to a gene: 7. CDR3 region: CSAEGTGGRYNSPLHF. In DNA, the CDR3 is TGCAGTGCAGAAGGGACAGGGGGCAGGTATAATTCACCCCTCCACTTT.

This clonotype was seen only a few times. The chain has TRBV29-1 and TRBJ1-1, with D possibly being TRBD1 (5 bases). CDR1 SQVTM and CDR2 ANQGSEA come from the germline V gene. This CDR3 has 12 residues. V lost 6 bases, J lost 10 bases, and 18 bases lay in between. Here the CDR3 DNA reads TGCAGCGTCAGTGGGACGCTTTACGGAGCTTTCTTT. Translation: CSVSGTLYGAFF.

The chain combines TRBV20-1 with TRBJ2-7; tentative D call: TRBD1 (6 bases). V was cut by 3 bases and J by 2 bases, with 17 bases left in between. CDR1 and CDR2 from the germline V gene are DFQATT and SNEGSKA (reference sequence). The CDR3 length is 15 residues. Here the CDR3 reads CSASQRAAGAYEQYF. The DNA for the CDR3 is TGCAGTGCTAGCCAGAGGGCGGCAGGGGCCTACGAGCAGTACTTC.

In its sample, this clonotype was seen many times. This chain uses TRBV9 with TRBJ2-5; 11 nucleotides line up with TRBD2. V lost 3 bases and J lost 3; bases outside the gene matches: 1. The V gene's germline CDR1 is SGDLS and CDR2 YYNGEE. CDR3 size: 14 residues. CDR3 loop: CASSATSGKETQYF. The CDR3, as DNA: TGTGCCAGCAGCGCGACTAGCGGGAAAGAGACCCAGTACTTC.

This clonotype was counted many times. Written as DNA, the CDR3 is TGCGCCAGCAGCCAATACCTAGCGGGCGGGGAGCTGTTTTTT. Its protein product is CASSQYLAGGELFF. The chain carries TRBV5-1 and TRBJ2-2, with 8 bases identical to TRBD2. The V segment lost 4 bases and the J segment 7 bases; nucleotides outside the gene matches: 6. Germline-derived CDR1 and CDR2 are SGHRS and YFSETQ. CDR3 size: 14 residues.

The chain has TRBV4-2 and TRBJ2-3; 7 bases are shared with TRBD2. With 2 bases clipped from V and 2 bases from J, the junction kept 7 bases outside the gene matches. Germline V gene lookup returns CDR1 LGHNA and CDR2 YNFKEQ. The CDR3 loop spans 16 amino acids. The CDR3 here is CASSQQAGISTDTQYF. The CDR3 coding sequence is TGTGCCAGCAGCCAACAAGCGGGAATTTCCACAGATACGCAGTATTTT.

This clonotype was seen more than once but under ten times. This rearrangement joins TRBV7-9 to TRBJ1-2; D remains ambiguous. V lost 5 bases to trimming and J lost 4 bases, with 8 bases between them. Germline CDR1 and CDR2: SEHNR and FQNEAQ (reference sequence). The CDR3 contains 12 residues. The chain's CDR3 is CASSPEVYGYTF. CDR3 sequence (DNA): TGTGCCAGCAGCCCCGAGGTCTATGGCTACACCTTC.

This clonotype came up a few times. The V gene is TRBV3-1, the J gene TRBJ2-7; perhaps TRBD1 as D (6 bases). This CDR3 comprises 12 residues. Germline CDR1 is LGHDT and CDR2 is YNNKEL (reference sequence). With 4 bases removed from V and 6 bases from J, the gap between germline ends came to 10 bases. CDR3 residues: CASSPTGSEQYF. The DNA for the CDR3 is TGTGCCAGCAGCCCCACAGGGAGCGAGCAGTACTTC.

This clonotype was observed a few times. The CDR3 region has the DNA TGTGCCAGCAGCTCGAGACGCGGAGCTTTCTTT. Amino acids: CASSSRRGAFF. The chain is built from TRBV6-2 or TRBV6-3 and TRBJ1-1; D gene uncertain. This CDR3 region has 11 residues. Between the trimmed V and J ends, which lost 6 bases and 10 bases, there was a span of 12 bases. Per the germline V gene, CDR1 is MNHEY and CDR2 is SVGEGT.

This clonotype was detected many times. The chain has TRBV11-2 and TRBJ2-2; D unresolved. V lost 3 bases and J lost 5, with 10 bases in between. The CDR3 runs 14 residues. CDR1 and CDR2 (germline): SGHAT, FQNNGV. CDR3 sequence reads: CASSLSSGTGELFF. The CDR3 DNA sequence: TGTGCCAGCAGCTTGAGTTCCGGAACCGGGGAGCTGTTTTTT.

This sequence joins TRBV20-1 and TRBJ2-5, with 7 bases identical to TRBD1. CDR3 length equals 12 residues. Germline CDR1 is DFQATT and CDR2 is SNEGSKA (reference sequence). With V trimmed by 5 bases and J by 6 bases, 6 bases remained unmatched. CDR3 sequence: CSARQGPQTQYF. CDR3 sequence (DNA): TGCAGTGCTCGACAGGGCCCCCAGACCCAGTACTTC.

The chain employs TRBV5-1 and TRBJ2-2, with a tentative D call TRBD2 (5 bases). Germline loops: CDR1 SGHRS, CDR2 YFSETQ. Deletions cut 0 bases from V and 3 bases from J, with 9 bases between. The CDR3 has 15 residues. CDR3 bases: TGCGCCAGCAGCTTGGGAGGGCCGGACACCGGGGAGCTGTTTTTT. Translated: CASSLGGPDTGELFF.

The chain couples TRBV6-5 to TRBJ1-6; 9 bases are a match to TRBD1. Germline trimming cut 1 base from V and 5 bases from J; bases unmatched to any gene: 0. The CDR3 is made up of 15 amino acids. Germline V gene sequence: CDR1 MNHEY, CDR2 SVGAGI. The CDR3 protein is CASSYWDRDNSPLHF. The CDR3 bases are TGTGCCAGCAGTTACTGGGACAGGGATAATTCACCCCTCCACTTT.

The J gene is TRBJ1-5, the V gene TRBV27; the match to TRBD1 covers 7 bases. The CDR3 has 15 residues. Trimming at V came to 3 bases and at J to 6 bases, leaving 8 bases not matched to a gene. The germline V gene encodes CDR1 MNHEY and CDR2 SMNVEV (reference sequence). The CDR3 sequence: CASSLRQGLGQPQHF. The CDR3 DNA sequence: TGTGCCAGCAGTTTGCGACAGGGTTTGGGTCAGCCCCAGCATTTT.